This note documents a single T cell receptor (beta chain) sequence. Its specificity is not known. This record belongs to a study of beta chain features in type 1 diabetes. General study points: Comparison showed that naive, central memory and Treg TCRB repertoires appeared more similar among patients than among healthy donors. The study found fewer insertions and more deletions at VDJ junctions in type 1 diabetes patients.

As every portion of the isolated RNA was reverse transcribed, the sequencing read expressed TCRB transcripts. Method: immunoSEQ multiplex PCR; TCRdb's copy keeps in-frame clones and lacks some. The data show about half a million clones, around 30% seen once. Germline CDR1 is SGDLS and CDR2 is YYNGEE. The V and J ends lost 0 bases and 7 bases respectively, with 11 bases between them. The CDR3 is made up of 14 amino acids. Every donor had blood drawn once into heparin, approximately 110 mL on average. The sample was naive CD4+ T cells from blood. The origin of this receptor is a man between 18 and 35 years old in good health. The chain is built from TRBV9 and TRBJ1-5, with D possibly being TRBD1 (5 bases). CDR3 in DNA: TGTGCCAGCAGCGTAGTGGCGGAGGGGCAGCCCCAGCATTTT. Amino acid sequence: CASSVVAEGQPQHF. The full variable domain, its missing parts supplied by reference TRBV9 and TRBJ1-5, is DSGVTQTPKHLITATGQRVTLRCSPRSGDLSVYWYQQSLDQGLQFLIQYYNGEERAKGNILERFSAQQFPDLHSELNLSSLELGDSALYFCASSVVAEGQPQHFGDGTRLSIL.